Presented here are 21 T cell receptor beta chains from one specimen sequenced in a study of identifying expanded T cells in peripheral blood. Only in-frame clones appear in the TCRdb table, and some are missing; sequencing was by immunoSEQ multiplex PCR. The data hold over 100,000 clones, with about 85% observed a single time. The sample comprised blood. The source is a person aged 18 to 75 in good health.

The chain is built from TRBV2 and TRBJ2-7; 9 bases align to TRBD1. The ends lost 4 bases at V and 2 bases at J; junction bases unmatched: 3. Germline CDR1 SNHLY, CDR2 FYNNEI. CDR3 length equals 14 residues. CDR3 sequence: CASSGQGGPYEQYF. The CDR3 DNA follows: TGTGCCAGCAGTGGACAGGGGGGGCCCTACGAGCAGTACTTC.

This clone was detected only a few times. The chain employs TRBV19 and TRBJ2-1, with TRBD1 as a possible D gene (6 bases). The CDR3 extends over 14 amino acids. Trimming took 6 bases from V and 4 from J, leaving 13 bases between them. Germline V lookup: CDR1 LNHDA, CDR2 SQIVND (reference sequence). CDR3 nucleotides: TGTGCCAGTAGGGGGGCAAGGGGGTACAATGAGCAGTTCTTC. This translates into CASRGARGYNEQFF.

The chain recombines TRBV4-3 with TRBJ1-2; possible D gene TRBD1, 6 bases. From germline, CDR1 is LGHNA and CDR2 YSLEER. This CDR3 is 13 amino acids long. The V end was cut by 4 bases, the J end by 8 bases, with 14 bases between. The CDR3 nucleotides read TGCGCCAGCAGCCCTGAGGGGGTCGGCGGCTACACCTTC. Encoded protein: CASSPEGVGGYTF.

CDR3 in amino acids: CASSHRLSTDTQYF. The CDR3 DNA is TGCGCCAGCAGCCACCGACTTAGCACAGATACGCAGTATTTT. This chain connects TRBV5-1 to TRBJ2-3; D is unresolved. Germline V gene lookup returns CDR1 SGHRS and CDR2 YFSETQ. This CDR3 is 14 amino acids long. V gave up 4 bases and J gave up 0 bases, with 9 bases separating them.

On this clone: The CDR3 carries no conserved terminal phenylalanine or tryptophan, so it likely arises from a read error. The limits of the CDR3 on the DNA are not certain, so only TCRdb's listed CDR3 is given. The rearrangement uses TRBV7-2 and TRBJ2-7; the D segment call TRBD2 is taken from the table without a DNA check. Germline assignment: CDR1 SGHTA and CDR2 FQGNSA. The CDR3 comprises 11 residues, both ends counted. The CDR3: CASSGAPGGRI.

This chain joins TRBV5-6 and TRBJ1-3, with unresolved D. Germline CDR1 reads SGHDT; CDR2 reads YYEEEE. This CDR3 contains 13 residues. Trimming stripped 2 bases from V and 4 bases from J, with 7 bases between. For the CDR3, the DNA is TGTGCCAGCAGCTTTAATTACGGAAACACCATATATTTT. It specifies CASSFNYGNTIYF. The whole variable domain, filled in from reference TRBV5-6 and TRBJ1-3, reads DAGVTQSPTHLIKTRGQQVTLRCSPKSGHDTVSWYQQALGQGPQFIFQYYEEEERQRGNFPDRFSGHQFPNYSSELNVNALLLGDSALYLCASSFNYGNTIYFGEGSWLTVV.

V usage is TRBV19 and J usage is TRBJ2-1; the D gene is possibly TRBD1 (5 bases). Trimming cost V 5 bases and J 5 bases, with 10 bases left between them. This CDR3 is built from 13 residues. The V gene's germline CDR1 is LNHDA and CDR2 SQIVND (reference sequence). This CDR3 is CASSRDRNNEQFF. CDR3 nucleotide sequence: TGTGCCAGTAGTCGAGACAGAAACAATGAGCAGTTCTTC.

The rearrangement links TRBV7-2 to TRBJ2-2; 10 bases map to TRBD2. The V segment lost 5 bases and the J segment 4 bases; nucleotides outside the gene matches: 13. CDR3 length equals 18 residues. Germline V gene sequence: CDR1 SGHTA, CDR2 FQGNSA. The CDR3 sequence: CASSPEGVAGGRTGELFF. The CDR3 nucleotides are TGTGCCAGCAGCCCGGAAGGTGTAGCGGGGGGTCGCACCGGGGAGCTGTTTTTT.

The chain couples TRBV29-1 to TRBJ2-7; D is perhaps TRBD1 (6 bases). Trimming left V 7 bases short and J 2 bases short, with 15 bases between. Germline CDR1 SQVTM, CDR2 ANQGSEA. This CDR3 has 13 amino acids. CDR3 nucleotides: TGCAGCGCCTCGTGGACAGCAACCTACGAGCAGTACTTC. Its translation: CSASWTATYEQYF.

The chain recombines TRBV7-9 with TRBJ1-5; D perhaps matches TRBD1 (6 bases). Germline-derived CDR1 and CDR2 are SEHNR and FQNEAQ (reference sequence). The CDR3 is 14 amino acids. Trimming cost V 6 bases and J 4 bases, with 13 bases left between them. The CDR3 is CASSLGTRNQPQHF. Here the CDR3 DNA reads TGTGCCAGCAGTTTGGGGACAAGAAATCAGCCCCAGCATTTT.

This rearrangement joins TRBV7-6 to TRBJ1-5; perhaps TRBD1 as D (5 bases). Germline CDR1 and CDR2: SGHVS and FNYEAQ. This CDR3 comprises 13 residues. Trimming stripped 6 bases from V and 8 bases from J, with 14 bases between. In DNA form, the CDR3 reads TGTGCCAGCAGTATTGGGGGGTTGGAGCCCCAGCATTTT. Its protein product is CASSIGGLEPQHF.

DNA for the CDR3: TGTGCCATCAGTTTCCTAGCGGGAGACTACAATGAGCAGTTCTTC. This gives the protein CAISFLAGDYNEQFF. The chain is built from TRBV10-3 and TRBJ2-1; TRBD2 matches 10 bases. The CDR3 loop spans 15 amino acids. Germline CDR1 reads ENHRY; CDR2 reads SYGVKD. V shed 5 bases and J 3 bases; nucleotides not matched to a gene: 4.

The chain combines TRBV6-1 with TRBJ1-5; 7 bases align to TRBD1. The CDR3 spans 13 residues. The V gene end was trimmed by 3 bases and the J gene end by 4 bases; junction bases not matched to a gene: 0. The germline V gene encodes CDR1 MNHNS and CDR2 SASEGT. The CDR3 DNA reads TGTGCCAGCAGTGAGACAGGGAATCAGCCCCAGCATTTT. It translates to CASSETGNQPQHF.

This chain uses TRBV28 with TRBJ2-3; D possibly uses TRBD1 or TRBD2 (5 bases each). V was trimmed by 3 bases and J by 5 bases, leaving 21 bases between them. Germline lookup yields CDR1 MDHEN and CDR2 SYDVKM. This CDR3 has 17 amino acids. The CDR3 region is CASSFGVRVRRGDTQYF. As DNA, the CDR3 is TGTGCCAGCAGTTTTGGTGTCAGGGTTCGACGGGGAGATACGCAGTATTTT. The complete variable domain, with remaining parts taken from reference TRBV28 and TRBJ2-3, reads DVKVTQSSRYLVKRTGEKVFLECVQDMDHENMFWYRQDPGLGLRLIYFSYDVKMKEKGDIPEGYSVSREKKERFSLILESASTNQTSMYLCASSFGVRVRRGDTQYFGPGTRLTVL.

There are a few counts of this clone. The chain couples TRBV5-4 to TRBJ1-6; 9 bases agree with TRBD1. CDR1 is SGHNT, CDR2 YYREEE, per germline (reference sequence). The J segment lost 10 bases and the V segment lost 3 bases, leaving 11 bases of the junction unmatched. The CDR3 length is 16 residues. Here the CDR3 reads CASSSTWTGEYSPLHF. CDR3 DNA sequence: TGTGCCAGCAGCTCGACATGGACAGGGGAGTACTCACCCCTCCACTTT.

The chain is built from TRBV19 and TRBJ2-1; a weak D match, TRBD2 (6 bases). Germline V gene sequence: CDR1 LNHDA, CDR2 SQIVND (reference sequence). Trimming cost V 8 bases and J 6 bases, with 14 bases left between them. The CDR3 has 13 residues. DNA for the CDR3: TGTGCCAGTGCGGGGTGGCAGCTCAATGAGCAGTTCTTC. Its protein is CASAGWQLNEQFF.

This chain links TRBV2 with TRBJ1-2; D call uncertain. Germline CDR1 SNHLY, CDR2 FYNNEI. Trimming removed 7 bases at V and 4 bases at J, with 13 bases between. There are 13 residues in the CDR3. The CDR3 protein is CASTGPLRYGYTF. The CDR3 DNA sequence: TGTGCCAGCACCGGACCGCTCCGCTATGGCTACACCTTC.

The chain recombines TRBV5-6 with TRBJ2-3, with D tentatively TRBD2 (5 bases). The CDR3 runs to 15 residues. V was cut by 2 bases and J by 0 bases, with 10 bases left in between. Germline CDR1 is SGHDT and CDR2 is YYEEEE. CDR3 in DNA: TGTGCCAGCAGCTTCGTTGGACTGAGCACAGATACGCAGTATTTT. Its translation is CASSFVGLSTDTQYF.

This chain joins TRBV14 and TRBJ2-1, with D perhaps matching TRBD2 (6 bases). The CDR3 runs 13 residues. The V gene lost 7 bases and the J gene lost 7 bases, with 14 bases spanning the gap. Germline CDR1 and CDR2: SGHDN and FVKESK. CDR3 DNA: TGTGCCAGCACCCCGCTCGCGGGAAATGAGCAGTTCTTC. This sequence encodes CASTPLAGNEQFF.

V usage is TRBV10-3 and J usage is TRBJ1-4; 9 nucleotides match TRBD1. The V gene end was trimmed by 0 bases and the J gene end by 4 bases; junction bases not matched to a gene: 0. This CDR3 region has 15 residues. Per germline, CDR1 ENHRY and CDR2 SYGVKD. CDR3 protein: CAISESGQGNEKLFF. The DNA for the CDR3 is TGTGCCATCAGTGAGTCGGGACAGGGTAATGAAAAACTGTTTTTT.

V usage is TRBV4-2 and J usage is TRBJ2-1; TRBD2 is a possible D gene (5 bases). CDR1 is LGHNA and CDR2 is YNFKEQ in the germline V gene. V shed 1 base and J shed 9 bases, with 7 bases lying between them. This CDR3 comprises 12 residues. The CDR3 DNA is TGTGCCAGCAGCCAAGGGAGCGGTGAGCAGTTCTTC. The encoded protein is CASSQGSGEQFF.